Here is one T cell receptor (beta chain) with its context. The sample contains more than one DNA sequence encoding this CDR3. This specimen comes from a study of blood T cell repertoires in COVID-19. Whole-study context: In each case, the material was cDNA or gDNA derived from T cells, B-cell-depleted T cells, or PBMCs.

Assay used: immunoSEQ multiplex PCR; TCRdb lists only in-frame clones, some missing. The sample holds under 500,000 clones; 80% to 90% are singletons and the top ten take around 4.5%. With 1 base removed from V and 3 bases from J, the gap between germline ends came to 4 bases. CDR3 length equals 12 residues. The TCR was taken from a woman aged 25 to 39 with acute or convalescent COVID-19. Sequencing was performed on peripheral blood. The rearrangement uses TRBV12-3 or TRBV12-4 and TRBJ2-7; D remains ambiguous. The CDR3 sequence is CASSLDSYEQYF. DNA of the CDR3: TGTGCCAGCAGTTTAGACAGCTACGAGCAGTACTTC.